This T cell receptor beta chain was sequenced for a study of chemoradiotherapy in HPV16-positive cancers. On the study more broadly: Functional T-cell assays on a couple of HPV16-positive patients' cells defined candidate HPV-specific clones and common TCR motifs. General study results and limits: Candidate HPV-specific clones and E7-related TCR motifs grew in tumor during treatment. For HPV16-positive patients, expanding HPV-responsive T cells associated with longer recurrence-free survival.

Turning to this clone: The antigen is unknown.

Repertoires were sampled repeatedly during chemoradiotherapy. Assay: immunoSEQ multiplex PCR; the TCRdb copy retains only in-frame clones and omits some. The table lists roughly 25,000 clones, approximately 93% of them singletons. The V end was cut by 3 bases, the J end by 2 bases, with 18 bases between. Germline V gene lookup returns CDR1 SGHDT and CDR2 YYEEEE. This CDR3 spans 16 amino acids. The rearrangement links TRBV5-6 to TRBJ2-7; TRBD1 might be the D (6 bases). This clonotype originated in a human donor with HPV-associated anogenital cancer. Sampling was performed from a patient who underwent chemoradiotherapy. This chain's CDR3 is CASSSPTGPLTYEQYF. As DNA, the CDR3 is TGTGCCAGCAGCTCCCCGACAGGTCCTCTTACCTACGAGCAGTACTTC.